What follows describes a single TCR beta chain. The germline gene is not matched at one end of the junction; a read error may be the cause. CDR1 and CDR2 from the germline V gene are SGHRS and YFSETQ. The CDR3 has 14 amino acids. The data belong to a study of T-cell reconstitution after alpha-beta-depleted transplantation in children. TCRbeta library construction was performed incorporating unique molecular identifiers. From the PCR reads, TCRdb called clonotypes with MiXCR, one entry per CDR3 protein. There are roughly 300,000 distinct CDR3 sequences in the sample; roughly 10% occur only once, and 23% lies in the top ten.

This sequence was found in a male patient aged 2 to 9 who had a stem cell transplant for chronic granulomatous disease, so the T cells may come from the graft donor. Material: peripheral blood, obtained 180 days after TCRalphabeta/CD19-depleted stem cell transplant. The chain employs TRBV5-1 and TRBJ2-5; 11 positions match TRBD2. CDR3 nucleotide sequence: TGCACCAGCAACAAACTAGCGGGAGCGGGGACCCTGTACTTC. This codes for CTSNKLAGAGTLYF.